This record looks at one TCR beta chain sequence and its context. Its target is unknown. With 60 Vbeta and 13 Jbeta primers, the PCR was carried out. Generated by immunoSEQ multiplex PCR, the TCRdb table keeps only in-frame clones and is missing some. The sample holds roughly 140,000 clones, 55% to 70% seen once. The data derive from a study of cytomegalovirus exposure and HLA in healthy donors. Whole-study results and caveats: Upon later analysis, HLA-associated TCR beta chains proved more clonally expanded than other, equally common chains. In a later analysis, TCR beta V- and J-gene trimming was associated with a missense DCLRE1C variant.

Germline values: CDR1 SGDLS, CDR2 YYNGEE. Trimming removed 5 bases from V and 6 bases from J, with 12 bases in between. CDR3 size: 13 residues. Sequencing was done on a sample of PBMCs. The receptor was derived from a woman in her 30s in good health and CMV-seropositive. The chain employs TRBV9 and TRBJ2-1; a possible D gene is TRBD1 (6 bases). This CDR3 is CASRFRDTNEQFF. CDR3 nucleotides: TGTGCCAGCAGGTTCCGGGACACCAATGAGCAGTTCTTC.